The 16 T cell receptor beta chains below all came from one sample that was sequenced in a study of OX40 agonist ivuxolimab in advanced cancers. Sequencing used immunoSEQ multiplex PCR; TCRdb keeps in-frame clones, though not all of them. The data contain 15,000 to 20,000 clones, 60% to 80% of them singletons. The sequenced sample was CD4+ or CD8+ T cells sorted from blood, obtained in a trial of the OX40 agonist ivuxolimab. The receptors were gathered from an adult with an advanced solid tumor such as melanoma, head and neck, liver or kidney cancer.

This clone was seen more than once but under ten times. The V and J genes are TRBV28 and TRBJ2-7; 8 bases are shared with TRBD1. The junction had 2 bases not matched to a gene; V was cut back by 4 bases and J by 6 bases. This CDR3 spans 12 amino acids. The germline V gene has CDR1 MDHEN and CDR2 SYDVKM. The CDR3 region is CASSSGTGEQYF. Written as DNA, the CDR3 is TGTGCCAGCAGTTCCGGGACAGGCGAGCAGTACTTC.

The chain uses TRBV4-1 and TRBJ1-2; 7 nucleotides agree with TRBD1. CDR1 MGHRA and CDR2 YSYEKL come from the germline V gene. The CDR3 totals 14 residues. With V trimmed by 3 bases and J by 3 bases, 4 bases remained unmatched. The CDR3 sequence is CASSHLDRDYGYTF. As DNA, the CDR3 is TGCGCCAGCAGCCACCTAGACAGGGACTATGGCTACACCTTC.

This clone turned up a few times. CDR3 nucleotides: TGTGCCAGCAGTTATGCGGGACCGAAACTGTTTTTT. It translates to CASSYAGPKLFF. J is TRBJ1-4 and V is TRBV6-5; TRBD1 is a possible D gene (5 bases). Trimming cost V 3 bases and J 11 bases, with 10 bases left between them. CDR3 length: 12 residues. The germline V gene encodes CDR1 MNHEY and CDR2 SVGAGI.

The chain links TRBV13 to TRBJ1-6; the D gene is possibly TRBD1 (5 bases). V shed 4 bases and J shed 8 bases, with 12 bases lying between them. CDR1 PRHDT and CDR2 FYEKMQ come from the germline V gene (reference sequence). The CDR3 spans 14 residues. DNA of the CDR3: TGTGCCAGCAGCTCGGGACGGCGGGATTCACCCCTCCACTTT. Its protein is CASSSGRRDSPLHF. Drawing the rest from reference TRBV13 and TRBJ1-6, the complete variable domain is AAGVIQSPRHLIKEKRETATLKCYPIPRHDTVYWYQQGPGQDPQFLISFYEKMQSDKGSIPDRFSAQQFSDYHSELNMSSLELGDSALYFCASSSGRRDSPLHFGNGTRLTVT.

In its sample, this clone was seen once. At one boundary the junction diverges from the germline segment, which might be a read error. The rearrangement uses TRBV5-4 and TRBJ2-2, with D maybe TRBD2 (6 bases). Germline-derived CDR1 and CDR2 are SGHNT and YYREEE (reference sequence). There are 15 residues in the CDR3. The CDR3 DNA reads TGTGCCAGCAGCTTGACTAGCCATGAACACCGGGGAGCTGTTTTT. Residues: CASSLTSHEHRGAVF.

This clone came up a few times. The genes are TRBV7-2 and TRBJ1-1; no reliable D call. The ends were cut back, 5 bases at V and 2 bases at J, with 18 bases in the middle. Germline loops: CDR1 SGHTA, CDR2 FQGNSA. This CDR3 contains 16 residues. CDR3 sequence (DNA): TGTGCCAGCAGCCCCGGGCCCGCCTACCGAAACACTGAAGCTTTCTTT. Its translation: CASSPGPAYRNTEAFF.

The gene calls are TRBV2 and TRBJ2-2; no reliable D call. With 6 bases removed from V and 1 base from J, the gap between germline ends came to 12 bases. The CDR3 runs to 15 residues. CDR1 is SNHLY and CDR2 is FYNNEI in the germline V gene. The CDR3: CASSGPGQNTGELFF. CDR3 sequence (DNA): TGTGCCAGCAGCGGACCCGGGCAGAACACCGGGGAGCTGTTTTTT.

The rearrangement joins TRBV4-1 to TRBJ2-7, with D perhaps matching TRBD2 (5 bases). Germline CDR1 reads MGHRA; CDR2 reads YSYEKL. The CDR3 runs to 16 residues. V lost 4 bases, J lost 3 bases, and 19 bases lay in between. The CDR3 spells CASSPGLVPGGYEQYF. For the CDR3, the DNA is TGCGCCAGCAGCCCCGGTTTAGTCCCTGGAGGCTACGAGCAGTACTTC.

In its sample, this clone was seen once. V usage is TRBV30 and J usage is TRBJ2-1; unclear D gene. The ends were cut back, 0 bases at V and 6 bases at J, with 6 bases in the middle. The CDR3 contains 12 residues. Germline V lookup: CDR1 GTSNPN, CDR2 SVGIG (reference sequence). CDR3 protein: CAWSVAGNEQFF. Here the CDR3 DNA reads TGTGCCTGGAGTGTAGCTGGCAATGAGCAGTTCTTC. The variable domain in full, with the rest retrieved from reference TRBV30 and TRBJ2-1, is SQTIHQWPATLVQPVGSPLSLECTVEGTSNPNLYWYRQAAGRGLQLLFYSVGIGQISSEVPQNLSASRPQDRQFILSSKKLLLSDSGFYLCAWSVAGNEQFFGPGTRLTVL.

This chain connects TRBV11-2 to TRBJ2-1; D remains unclear. V gave up 2 bases and J gave up 5 bases, with 1 base separating them. Germline V CDR1 and CDR2: SGHAT, FQNNGV. The CDR3 covers 11 residues. CDR3 amino acids: CASSLHNEQFF. The CDR3 DNA is TGTGCCAGCAGCTTACACAATGAGCAGTTCTTC.

The chain couples TRBV5-1 to TRBJ2-1; 15 nucleotides agree with TRBD2. Germline V gene lookup returns CDR1 SGHRS and CDR2 YFSETQ. The CDR3 sequence is 16 residues long. Trimming cost V 2 bases and J 7 bases; bases outside gene matches: 4. The CDR3 DNA follows: TGCGCCAGCAGCTTTCGGACTAGCGGGGGGGATAATGAGCAGTTCTTC. Translated: CASSFRTSGGDNEQFF.

This clone was observed a few times. This CDR3 reads CASSSFLAGGPSEQFF. CDR3 coding DNA: TGTGCCAGCAGTTCCTTCCTAGCGGGAGGGCCATCTGAGCAGTTCTTC. The chain employs TRBV27 and TRBJ2-1; 12 bases are shared with TRBD2. Germline V lookup: CDR1 MNHEY, CDR2 SMNVEV (reference sequence). Unmatched junction bases numbered 10, after V lost 4 bases and J lost 9 bases. The CDR3 totals 16 residues.

The rearrangement joins TRBV7-9 to TRBJ1-2, with D uncertain. This CDR3 has 15 residues. Germline CDR1 is SEHNR and CDR2 is FQNEAQ (reference sequence). The V end lost 2 bases, the J end lost 3 bases, and 13 bases lay between the germline ends. The CDR3 DNA sequence: TGTGCCAGCAGCTTAAGTGAGACCTTTTACTATGGCTACACCTTC. This translates into CASSLSETFYYGYTF.

The chain uses TRBV10-2 and TRBJ1-5, with D uncertain. Germline CDR1 WSHSY, CDR2 SAAADI. V dropped 2 bases and J dropped 6 bases, with 8 bases sitting between them. CDR3 length: 13 amino acids. CDR3 bases: TGCGCCAGCAGTGAGGGATTTCTTCAGCCCCAGCATTTT. Encoded protein: CASSEGFLQPQHF.

The chain uses TRBV27 and TRBJ2-7; 12 bases are a match to TRBD2. The CDR3 is 16 amino acids. V lost 4 bases, J lost 3 bases, and 7 bases stayed unmatched. Looked up from germline, CDR1 is MNHEY and CDR2 is SMNVEV (reference sequence). The CDR3 nucleotides read TGTGCCAGCAGTTCCCTGACTAGCGGGGGTAGCTACGAGCAGTACTTC. It is translated as CASSSLTSGGSYEQYF.

The chain combines TRBV27 with TRBJ2-7; 12 bases are a match to TRBD2. After removal of 3 bases from V and 6 bases from J, the junction contained 6 bases not matched to a gene. Germline loops: CDR1 MNHEY, CDR2 SMNVEV (reference sequence). The CDR3 covers 15 residues. The CDR3 loop is CASSLTSGRISEQYF. The CDR3 DNA sequence: TGTGCCAGCAGTTTGACTAGCGGGAGAATCTCCGAGCAGTACTTC.